This T cell receptor beta chain was captured by sequencing in a study of T cells in Graves' hyperthyroidism and ophthalmopathy. The CDR3 totals 15 residues. Germline loops: CDR1 SGHAT, CDR2 FQNNGV. V shed 4 bases, J shed 14 bases, and the junction held 14 bases outside the gene matches. This clonotype was counted many times. RNA transcripts yielded amplified TCR beta CDR3 regions. TCR CDR3 underwent first-round RT-PCR with the HTBI primer set. One entry per CDR3 protein, called by TCRdb with MiXCR from the multiplex PCR reads. The sample has 250,000 to 350,000 distinct CDR3 sequences, 20% to 25% seen once.

Input material: blood. The chain is built from TRBV11-2 and TRBJ2-1; 10 bases line up with TRBD1. This clonotype originated in a man aged 25 to 40 with Graves' ophthalmopathy. The CDR3 region has the DNA TGTGCCAGCAGCTCACGGGGGACAGGGGACTTGATGAAGTTCTTC. Its translation: CASSSRGTGDLMKFF.